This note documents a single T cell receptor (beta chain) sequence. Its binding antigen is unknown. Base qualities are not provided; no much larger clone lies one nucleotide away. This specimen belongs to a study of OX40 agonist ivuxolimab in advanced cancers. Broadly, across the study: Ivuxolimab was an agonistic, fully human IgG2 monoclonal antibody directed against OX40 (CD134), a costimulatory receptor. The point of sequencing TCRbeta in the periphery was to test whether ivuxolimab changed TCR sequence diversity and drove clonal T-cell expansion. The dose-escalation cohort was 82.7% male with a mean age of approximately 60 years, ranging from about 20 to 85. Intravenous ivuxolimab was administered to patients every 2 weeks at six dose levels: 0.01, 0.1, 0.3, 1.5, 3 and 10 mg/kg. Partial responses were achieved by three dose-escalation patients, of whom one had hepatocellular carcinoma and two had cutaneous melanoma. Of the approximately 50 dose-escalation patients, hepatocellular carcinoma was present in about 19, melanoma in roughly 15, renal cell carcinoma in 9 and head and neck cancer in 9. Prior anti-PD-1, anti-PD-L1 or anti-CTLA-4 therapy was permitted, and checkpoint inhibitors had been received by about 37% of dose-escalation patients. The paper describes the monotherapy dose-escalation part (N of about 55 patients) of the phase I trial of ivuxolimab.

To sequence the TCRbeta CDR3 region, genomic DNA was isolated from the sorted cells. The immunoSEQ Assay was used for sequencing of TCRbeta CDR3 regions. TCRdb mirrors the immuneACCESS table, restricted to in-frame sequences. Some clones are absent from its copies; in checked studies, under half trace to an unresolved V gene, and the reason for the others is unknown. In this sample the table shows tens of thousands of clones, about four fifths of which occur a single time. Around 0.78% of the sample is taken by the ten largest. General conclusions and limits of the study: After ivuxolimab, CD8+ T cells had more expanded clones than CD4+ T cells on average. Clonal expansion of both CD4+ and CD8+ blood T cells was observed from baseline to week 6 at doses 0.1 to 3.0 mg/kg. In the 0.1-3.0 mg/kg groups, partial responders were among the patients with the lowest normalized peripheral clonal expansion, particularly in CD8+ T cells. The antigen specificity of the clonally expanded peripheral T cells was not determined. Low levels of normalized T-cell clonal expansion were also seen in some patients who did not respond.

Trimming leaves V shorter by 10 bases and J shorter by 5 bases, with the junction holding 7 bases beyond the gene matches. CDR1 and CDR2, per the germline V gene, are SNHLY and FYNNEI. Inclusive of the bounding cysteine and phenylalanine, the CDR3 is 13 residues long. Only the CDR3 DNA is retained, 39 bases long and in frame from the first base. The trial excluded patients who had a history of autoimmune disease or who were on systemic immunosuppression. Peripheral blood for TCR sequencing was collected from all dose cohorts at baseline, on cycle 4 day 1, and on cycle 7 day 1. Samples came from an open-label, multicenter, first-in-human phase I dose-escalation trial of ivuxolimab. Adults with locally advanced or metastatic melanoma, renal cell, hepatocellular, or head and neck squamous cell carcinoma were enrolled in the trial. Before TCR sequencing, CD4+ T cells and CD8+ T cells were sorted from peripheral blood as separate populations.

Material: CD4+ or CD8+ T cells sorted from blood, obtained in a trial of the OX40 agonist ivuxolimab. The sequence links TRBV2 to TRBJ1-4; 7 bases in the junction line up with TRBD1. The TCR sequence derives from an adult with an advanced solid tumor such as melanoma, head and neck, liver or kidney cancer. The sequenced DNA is TGTGCCACCAGAGGACAGGCAAATGAAAAACTGTTTTTT. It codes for CATRGQANEKLFF.